Each of the 9 T cell receptor beta chains below was sequenced from the same sample in a study of regulatory T cells in long-lasting Graves disease. Researchers made TCR beta libraries by using iRepertoire HTBI primers and running Arm-PCR on CDR3 regions. One entry per CDR3 protein, called by TCRdb with MiXCR from the multiplex PCR reads. The sample includes about 660,000 distinct CDR3 sequences, about 32% seen only once; the top ten take roughly 41%. The time point denotes: persistent/refractory GD, antithyroid drugs over 5 years with positive TRAb. PBMCs provided the RNA from which the TCR library was made. Here the sequenced sample was peripheral blood mononuclear cells (PBMCs), taken when the disease was refractory, from a patient treated with antithyroid drugs. Every receptor here comes from a female donor with Graves disease.

The sample holds a few counts of this clonotype. J is TRBJ1-2 and V is TRBV20-1; TRBD1 might be the D (6 bases). Germline loops: CDR1 DFQATT, CDR2 SNEGSKA (reference sequence). Trimming shortened V by 2 bases and J by 4 bases, and 17 bases separated the two germline ends. This CDR3 region has 15 residues. The CDR3 here is CSARSKTGPPYGYTF. Written as DNA, the CDR3 is TGCAGTGCTAGATCAAAGACAGGCCCTCCCTATGGCTACACCTTC.

This clonotype has more than one count but fewer than ten. The genes are TRBV3-1 and TRBJ2-7; 7 nucleotides align to TRBD2. The V gene end was trimmed by 4 bases and the J gene end by 5 bases; junction bases not matched to a gene: 5. CDR1 and CDR2 (germline): LGHDT, YNNKEL (reference sequence). The CDR3 loop spans 13 amino acids. The CDR3, as DNA: TGTGCCAGCAGCCGGGAGGGCAGGAACGAGCAGTACTTC. Residues: CASSREGRNEQYF.

The V gene is TRBV20-1, the J gene TRBJ2-7; possibly TRBD1 or TRBD2 for D (5 bases each). The CDR3 runs 14 residues. CDR1 and CDR2 from the germline V gene are DFQATT and SNEGSKA (reference sequence). The V end lost 2 bases, the J end lost 4 bases, and 15 bases lay between the germline ends. Here the CDR3 DNA reads TGCAGTGCTAGAAGGCCAAGGGGACGTTACGAGCAGTACTTC. Translation gives CSARRPRGRYEQYF.

The chain's CDR3 is CASGSGTPTYEQYF. CDR3 coding DNA: TGCGCCAGCGGCTCCGGGACACCTACCTACGAGCAGTACTTC. The chain is built from TRBV10-2 and TRBJ2-7; D might be TRBD1 (6 bases). The germline CDR1 and CDR2 sequences are WSHSY and SAAADI. The CDR3 has 14 residues. The germline V and J ends were trimmed by 8 bases and 2 bases, with 16 bases remaining between them.

J is TRBJ2-2 and V is TRBV19; D remains ambiguous. The CDR3 is 14 amino acids. Trimming stripped 2 bases from V and 6 bases from J, with 10 bases between. CDR1 and CDR2 (germline): LNHDA, SQIVND (reference sequence). This chain's CDR3 is CASSIWIESGELFF. The CDR3 DNA follows: TGTGCCAGTAGTATATGGATCGAGTCCGGGGAGCTGTTTTTT.

The chain is built from TRBV11-2 and TRBJ1-2; tentatively, D is TRBD1 (5 bases). The CDR3 extends over 12 amino acids. Trimming cost V 8 bases and J 3 bases, with 10 bases left between them. Germline loops: CDR1 SGHAT, CDR2 FQNNGV. DNA for the CDR3: TGTGCCAGCGGACCGACAGACTATGGCTACACCTTC. Amino acids: CASGPTDYGYTF.

The genes are TRBV4-2 and TRBJ1-3; weak D call: TRBD1 (6 bases). V lost 4 bases to trimming and J lost 2 bases, with 15 bases between them. The CDR3 runs 16 residues. Germline CDR1 is LGHNA and CDR2 is YNFKEQ. The CDR3 is CASSPAGGEAGNTIYF. CDR3 DNA sequence: TGTGCCAGCAGCCCCGCCGGGGGCGAGGCTGGAAACACCATATATTTT.

This clonotype was seen more than once but under ten times. This chain connects TRBV29-1 to TRBJ1-5; 11 positions agree with TRBD1. This CDR3 is built from 13 residues. Germline V gives CDR1 SQVTM, CDR2 ANQGSEA. V lost 6 bases to trimming and J lost 5 bases; unmatched junction nucleotides: 3. CDR3 sequence reads: CSVGQGADQPQHF. The CDR3 nucleotides are TGCAGCGTCGGACAGGGGGCTGATCAGCCCCAGCATTTT.

This clonotype was seen only once. The V and J genes are TRBV19 and TRBJ1-1; 8 bases map to TRBD1. The CDR3 spans 15 residues. The germline V gene has CDR1 LNHDA and CDR2 SQIVND (reference sequence). The V segment lost 1 base and the J segment 9 bases; nucleotides outside the gene matches: 10. Here the CDR3 reads CASSIATGGQGQAFF. In DNA form, the CDR3 reads TGTGCCAGTAGTATAGCCACCGGAGGACAGGGCCAAGCTTTCTTT.